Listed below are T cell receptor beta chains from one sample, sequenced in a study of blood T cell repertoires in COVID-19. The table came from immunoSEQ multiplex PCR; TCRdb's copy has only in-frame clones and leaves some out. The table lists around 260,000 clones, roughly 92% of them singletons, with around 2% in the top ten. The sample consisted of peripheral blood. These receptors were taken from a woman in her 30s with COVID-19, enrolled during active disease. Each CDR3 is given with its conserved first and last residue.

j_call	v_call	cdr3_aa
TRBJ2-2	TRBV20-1	CSASMGLLPSSNTGELFF
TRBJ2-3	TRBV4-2	CASSQAGSTDTQYF
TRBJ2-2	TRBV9	CASSPPGLGAGELFF
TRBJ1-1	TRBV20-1	CSARQAEAFF
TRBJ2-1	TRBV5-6	CASSRTGNEQFF
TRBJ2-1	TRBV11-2	CASSSTLAGGTGSYNEQFF
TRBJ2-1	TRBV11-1	CASSLEGNRANEQFF
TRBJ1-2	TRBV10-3	CAIMGGGAFYGYTF
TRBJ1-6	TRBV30	CASSGQRGGNSPLHF
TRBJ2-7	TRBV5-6	CASSAESPRGQVSYEQYF
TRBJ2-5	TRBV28	CASSSSQETQYF
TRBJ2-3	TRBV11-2	CASSPQRLSTDTQYF
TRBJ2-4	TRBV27	CASSTREGVAKNIQYF
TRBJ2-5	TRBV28	CASSFYRETQYF
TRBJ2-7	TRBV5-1	CASSLVLGAPYEQYF
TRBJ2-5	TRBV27	CASSSGLARETQYF
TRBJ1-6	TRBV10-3	CAISEFPTDEALHF
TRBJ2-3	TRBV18	CASSPGLAGEADTQYF
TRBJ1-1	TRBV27	CASSSDRNTEAFF
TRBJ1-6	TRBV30	CAWSGAGGLNSPLHF
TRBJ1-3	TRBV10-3	CAISDTRAGNTIYF
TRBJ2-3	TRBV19	CASSIDSLPRDTQYF
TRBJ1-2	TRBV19	CASSRTGGDYGYTF
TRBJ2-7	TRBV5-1	CASSLPGTKSEQYF
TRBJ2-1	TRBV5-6	CASSPWGTSGSYNEQFF
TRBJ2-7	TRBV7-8	CASSLDRAALYEQYF
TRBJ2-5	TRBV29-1	CSVGTTSQETQYF
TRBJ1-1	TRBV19	CASSTPDRNTEAFF
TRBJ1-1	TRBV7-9	CASSLGTASNTEAFF
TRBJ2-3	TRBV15	CATSALDSRDTQYF
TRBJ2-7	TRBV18	CASSHGTSRYYEQYF
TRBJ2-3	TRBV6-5	CASSSSALAGTDTQYF
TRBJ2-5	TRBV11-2	CASSLTGTMYF
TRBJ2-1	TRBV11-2	CASSLAGNEQFF
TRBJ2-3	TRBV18	CASSPRTGGTDTQYF
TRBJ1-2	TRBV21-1	CASSKVGQGGCYGYTF
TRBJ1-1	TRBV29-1	CSVERDTEAFF
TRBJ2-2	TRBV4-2	CASSQDGEYGELFF
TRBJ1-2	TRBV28	CASSSTDRGSYGYTF
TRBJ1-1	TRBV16	CASSPSAVTEAFF
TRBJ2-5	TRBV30	CAHGVTHGTQYF
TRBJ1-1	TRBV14	CASSQDSMAAEAFF
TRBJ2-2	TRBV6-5	CASILGTKNTGELFF
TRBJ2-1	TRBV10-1	CASSGTGTSAPKSYNEQFF
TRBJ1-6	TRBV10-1	CASSDNGMQGFGSPLHF
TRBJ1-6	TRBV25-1	CASRGQHNSPLHF
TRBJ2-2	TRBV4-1	CASSQGLRGTGELFF
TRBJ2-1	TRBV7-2	CASSPWTSGRAFNEQFF
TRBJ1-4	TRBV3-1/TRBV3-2	CASSQGDRVNEKLFF
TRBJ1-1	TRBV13	CASSFGRGSEAFF
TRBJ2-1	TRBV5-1	CASSLPRTSTSPYNEQFF
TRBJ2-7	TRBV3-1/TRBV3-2	CASSQGWQGGYEQYF
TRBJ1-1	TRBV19	CASSEQGATEAFF
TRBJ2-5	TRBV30	CAWSVQMQETQYF
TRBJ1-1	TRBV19	CASSMGPNTEAFF
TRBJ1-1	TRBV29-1	CSVGQGAATEAFF
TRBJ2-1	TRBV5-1	CASSLTSQDASEQFF
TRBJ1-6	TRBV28	CASRRQATSYNSPLHF
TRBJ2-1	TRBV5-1	CASSLNSGSYNEQFF
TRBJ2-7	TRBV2	CASSPMLADEQYF